This T cell receptor beta chain emerged from a study of T cell responses to AZD1222 COVID-19 vaccine. Study at large: Samples with a second dose at about 4 or about 12 weeks were pooled together. Study-level findings and limits: Once two AZD1222 doses were given, Spike-specific TCR breadth and depth went up. The donors showed a predominance of white British ancestry and of females, with possible underestimation of clonal diversity. Among those given AZD1222, only five to seven were seropositive at baseline.

With respect to this clone: Antigen unknown.

V lost 4 bases to trimming and J lost 2 bases; unmatched junction nucleotides: 5. Germline V gene lookup returns CDR1 MGHRA and CDR2 YSYEKL. There are 15 residues in the CDR3. Only in-frame clones appear in the TCRdb table, and some are missing; sequencing was by immunoSEQ multiplex PCR. The table lists roughly 120,000 clones, around 85% of them singletons. Sequenced material: peripheral blood, taken on day 0 of AZD1222 vaccination. The receptor comes from an adult in good health. The chain employs TRBV4-1 and TRBJ1-5; 7 bases fit TRBD1. The CDR3 nucleotides read TGCGCCAGCAGCCTGGACAGGCAAGGCAATCAGCCCCAGCATTTT. As protein: CASSLDRQGNQPQHF.